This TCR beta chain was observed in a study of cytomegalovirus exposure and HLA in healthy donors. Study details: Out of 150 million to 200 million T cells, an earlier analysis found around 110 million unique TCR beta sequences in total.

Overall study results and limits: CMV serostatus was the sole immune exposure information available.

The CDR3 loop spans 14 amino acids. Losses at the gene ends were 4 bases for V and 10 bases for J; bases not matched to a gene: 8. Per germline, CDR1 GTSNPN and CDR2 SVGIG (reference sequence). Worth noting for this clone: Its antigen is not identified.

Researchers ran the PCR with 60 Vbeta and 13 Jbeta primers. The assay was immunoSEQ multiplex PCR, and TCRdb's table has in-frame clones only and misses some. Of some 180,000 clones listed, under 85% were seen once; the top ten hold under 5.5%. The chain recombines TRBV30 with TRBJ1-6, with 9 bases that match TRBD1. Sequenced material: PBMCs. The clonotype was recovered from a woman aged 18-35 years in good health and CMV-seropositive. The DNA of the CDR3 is TGTGCCTGGACCCGGGACAGGGTCAGATCACCCCTCCACTTT. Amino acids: CAWTRDRVRSPLHF.